The 30 T cell receptor beta chains below were found in one sample sequenced in a study of cytomegalovirus exposure and HLA in healthy donors. Here immunoSEQ multiplex PCR was the method, and the copy in TCRdb shows in-frame clones only, minus some. Seen here are some 150,000 clones, roughly 92% observed once, and the top ten hold roughly 0.7%. Sample: PBMCs. These receptors all stem from a man between 18 and 35 years old in good health and CMV-seronegative.

The V call is TRBV7-2, the J call TRBJ2-1; TRBD2 agrees at 12 bases. Germline CDR1 SGHTA, CDR2 FQGNSA. With V trimmed by 4 bases and J by 3 bases, 1 base remained unmatched. There are 15 residues in the CDR3. CDR3 in amino acids: CASSSGLAGYNEQFF. The CDR3 nucleotides are TGTGCCAGCAGCTCGGGACTAGCGGGCTACAATGAGCAGTTCTTC.

This chain joins TRBV19 and TRBJ2-7, with 10 positions matching TRBD1. This CDR3 has 12 amino acids. Trimming at V came to 5 bases and at J to 5 bases, leaving 0 bases not matched to a gene. CDR1 LNHDA and CDR2 SQIVND come from the germline V gene (reference sequence). The CDR3 loop is CASSGTGDEQYF. CDR3 DNA: TGTGCCAGTAGTGGGACAGGGGACGAGCAGTACTTC. The full variable domain, with the rest looked up from reference TRBV19 and TRBJ2-7, is DGGITQSPKYLFRKEGQNVTLSCEQNLNHDAMYWYRQDPGQGLRLIYYSQIVNDFQKGDIAEGYSVSREKKESFPLTVTSAQKNPTAFYLCASSGTGDEQYFGPGTRLTVT.

This clone appeared a single time. The rearrangement uses TRBV20-1 and TRBJ1-2, with 7 bases aligning to TRBD1. Germline values: CDR1 DFQATT, CDR2 SNEGSKA (reference sequence). The CDR3 is made up of 11 amino acids. The CDR3 protein is CGVGTAYGYTF. The CDR3 nucleotides are TGCGGGGTCGGGACAGCCTATGGCTACACCTTC.

J is TRBJ2-2 and V is TRBV7-6; 7 bases are shared with TRBD2. Germline CDR1 is SGHVS and CDR2 is FNYEAQ. V shed 5 bases, J shed 0 bases, and the junction held 3 bases outside the gene matches. The CDR3 covers 15 residues. Here the CDR3 DNA reads TGTGCCAGCAGCCGGGGAGGGCCGAACACCGGGGAGCTGTTTTTT. Translated, it gives CASSRGGPNTGELFF.

The CDR3 coding sequence is TGTGCCAGCAGCCCGACATTAGGGGACAGGGCTGAAGCTTTCTTT. Translated: CASSPTLGDRAEAFF. V usage is TRBV5-6 and J usage is TRBJ1-1; 9 bases line up with TRBD1. The germline V gene has CDR1 SGHDT and CDR2 YYEEEE. The J segment lost 6 bases and the V segment lost 4 bases, leaving 10 bases of the junction unmatched. CDR3 length: 15 residues.

The rearrangement links TRBV30 to TRBJ2-3; possible D gene TRBD1, 5 bases. The CDR3 is 14 residues long. Looked up from germline, CDR1 is GTSNPN and CDR2 is SVGIG (reference sequence). Trimming removed 0 bases from V and 4 bases from J, with 11 bases in between. Here the CDR3 DNA reads TGTGCCTGGAGTGTGTCAAGGGGCGCAGATACGCAGTATTTT. This gives the protein CAWSVSRGADTQYF.

V is TRBV2 and J is TRBJ2-5; D ambiguous. CDR3 length: 14 amino acids. Trimming removed 3 bases from V and 4 bases from J, with 12 bases in between. Germline CDR1 is SNHLY and CDR2 is FYNNEI. The CDR3 DNA reads as TGTGCCAGCAGTGATCTCTTCTGGGCAGAGACCCAGTACTTC. It encodes CASSDLFWAETQYF.

V and J are TRBV4-3 and TRBJ2-3; TRBD2 matches at 11 bases. Germline V gene sequence: CDR1 LGHNA, CDR2 YSLEER. J gave up 0 bases and V 0 bases, and 11 bases lay outside the gene matches. The CDR3 sequence is 20 residues long. As DNA, the CDR3 is TGCGCCAGCAGCCAAGATGGGGGGACTAGCGGTGTGACTAGCACAGATACGCAGTATTTT. Protein: CASSQDGGTSGVTSTDTQYF.

The chain is built from TRBV6-5 and TRBJ2-5; 11 positions match TRBD2. V lost 4 bases to trimming and J lost 5 bases; unmatched junction nucleotides: 6. The CDR3 runs 15 residues. The germline V gene encodes CDR1 MNHEY and CDR2 SVGAGI. CDR3 residues: CASSFGTSGWETQYF. As DNA, the CDR3 is TGTGCCAGCAGTTTCGGGACTAGCGGTTGGGAGACCCAGTACTTC.

The CDR3 DNA follows: TGCGCCAGCAGACGAAAGCCGGGGGGGAAGAACACTGAAGCTTTCTTT. This gives the protein CASRRKPGGKNTEAFF. This sequence joins TRBV5-1 and TRBJ1-1, with D perhaps TRBD1 (5 bases). V shed 5 bases and J shed 1 base, with 18 bases lying between them. CDR3 length: 16 residues. Germline-derived CDR1 and CDR2 are SGHRS and YFSETQ.

DNA of the CDR3: TGCGCCAGCAGCTTGGGGGGGCTGGGCAGGAGCTCCTACGAGCAGTACTTC. It is translated as CASSLGGLGRSSYEQYF. The rearrangement links TRBV5-1 to TRBJ2-7; TRBD1 is a possible D gene (6 bases). Trimming shortened V by 0 bases and J by 0 bases, and 16 bases separated the two germline ends. There are 17 residues in the CDR3. Germline assignment: CDR1 SGHRS and CDR2 YFSETQ.

The gene calls are TRBV28 and TRBJ1-1; TRBD1 matches 7 bases. The CDR3 covers 14 residues. Germline assignment: CDR1 MDHEN and CDR2 SYDVKM. The trim removed 3 bases at V and 6 bases at J, leaving 7 bases unmatched. The CDR3 loop reads CASSLVTGVSEAFF. The CDR3, as DNA: TGTGCCAGCAGTTTGGTAACAGGGGTCTCTGAAGCTTTCTTT.

This chain links TRBV5-1 with TRBJ2-5; D is perhaps TRBD1 (6 bases). This CDR3 has 13 residues. The germline V gene has CDR1 SGHRS and CDR2 YFSETQ. Trimming took 4 bases from V and 5 from J, leaving 12 bases between them. CDR3 in DNA: TGCGCCAGCAGCAGGGACAAGCAGGAGACCCAGTACTTC. Protein sequence: CASSRDKQETQYF.

The gene calls are TRBV6-5 and TRBJ2-2, with D perhaps matching TRBD2 (5 bases). Germline V gene data show CDR1 as MNHEY and CDR2 as SVGAGI. The CDR3 is made up of 16 amino acids. V was clipped by 3 bases and J by 3 bases, with 14 bases between them. The CDR3 here is CASSYFGNVDTGELFF. The CDR3, as DNA: TGTGCCAGCAGTTATTTCGGGAATGTGGACACCGGGGAGCTGTTTTTT.

The chain couples TRBV6-5 to TRBJ2-3, with D possibly TRBD2 on 5 matching bases. The CDR3 consists of 15 residues. The germline V gene encodes CDR1 MNHEY and CDR2 SVGAGI. Trimming left V 2 bases short and J 0 bases short, with 9 bases between. The CDR3 DNA sequence: TGTGCCAGCAGTTACCTCGGCGGGAGCACAGATACGCAGTATTTT. Translation gives CASSYLGGSTDTQYF.

This clone was detected once. This rearrangement joins TRBV2 to TRBJ2-3; D perhaps matches TRBD2 (5 bases). The CDR3 extends over 14 amino acids. Germline CDR1 and CDR2: SNHLY and FYNNEI. The V and J ends lost 4 bases and 1 base respectively, with 9 bases between them. The CDR3 sequence is CASSVGLGTDTQYF. CDR3 nucleotide sequence: TGTGCCAGCAGTGTAGGACTGGGCACAGATACGCAGTATTTT.

V and J are TRBV6-5 and TRBJ2-3, with D unresolved. Trimming took 6 bases from V and 3 from J, leaving 13 bases between them. This CDR3 comprises 14 residues. Germline values: CDR1 MNHEY, CDR2 SVGAGI. The CDR3 here is CASREFLETDTQYF. The CDR3 DNA is TGTGCCAGCAGAGAATTCCTAGAAACAGATACGCAGTATTTT.

This clone was seen a single time. The chain joins TRBV7-2 to TRBJ2-2, with TRBD2 matching 7 bases. The junction had 1 base not matched to a gene; V was cut back by 3 bases and J by 0 bases. This CDR3 comprises 15 residues. Germline V gene lookup returns CDR1 SGHTA and CDR2 FQGNSA. The CDR3 protein is CASSFGRANTGELFF. In DNA form, the CDR3 reads TGTGCCAGCAGCTTTGGGAGGGCGAACACCGGGGAGCTGTTTTTT.

In DNA form, the CDR3 reads TGTGCCAGCAGCCGCACAGGGGCTGGCTACACCTTC. Translated, it gives CASSRTGAGYTF. The chain links TRBV6-5 to TRBJ1-2, with 7 nucleotides matching TRBD1. Germline values: CDR1 MNHEY, CDR2 SVGAGI. V shed 6 bases and J 7 bases; nucleotides not matched to a gene: 5. The CDR3 contains 12 residues.

The gene calls are TRBV27 and TRBJ1-5, with 7 positions matching TRBD1. The V gene end was trimmed by 6 bases and the J gene end by 2 bases; junction bases not matched to a gene: 13. The CDR3 loop spans 17 amino acids. Germline CDR1 is MNHEY and CDR2 is SMNVEV (reference sequence). The CDR3 reads CASSTGTALEGNQPQHF. The CDR3, as DNA: TGTGCCAGCAGCACCGGGACAGCTCTCGAGGGCAATCAGCCCCAGCATTTT.

V is TRBV19 and J is TRBJ2-5; D unclear. The V gene lost 2 bases and the J gene lost 0 bases, with 10 bases spanning the gap. CDR3 size: 15 residues. CDR1 LNHDA and CDR2 SQIVND come from the germline V gene (reference sequence). The CDR3, as DNA: TGTGCCAGTAGTATAACGAGCATGTACCAAGAGACCCAGTACTTC. Encoded protein: CASSITSMYQETQYF.

The J gene is TRBJ1-2, the V gene TRBV5-4; TRBD1 might be the D (5 bases). The CDR3 contains 15 residues. V was trimmed by 3 bases and J by 6 bases, leaving 18 bases between them. The germline V gene has CDR1 SGHNT and CDR2 YYREEE (reference sequence). The CDR3 loop reads CASSSTSTGENGYTF. As DNA, the CDR3 is TGTGCCAGCAGCTCAACTTCAACAGGAGAGAATGGCTACACCTTC.

This clone has just a few counts. This rearrangement joins TRBV10-3 to TRBJ2-3, with a weak D call TRBD2 (5 bases). CDR3 size: 13 residues. Trimming pared 10 bases from V and 4 bases from J, leaving 15 bases between. Germline lookup yields CDR1 ENHRY and CDR2 SYGVKD. The CDR3 region is CATLPAAADTQYF. The CDR3 DNA is TGTGCCACCCTCCCCGCAGCGGCAGATACGCAGTATTTT.

This clone was seen a handful of times. The V and J genes are TRBV10-3 and TRBJ1-2; 8 nucleotides match TRBD1. The length of the CDR3 is 14 residues. Germline lookup yields CDR1 ENHRY and CDR2 SYGVKD. The V segment lost 4 bases and the J segment 3 bases; nucleotides outside the gene matches: 4. DNA of the CDR3: TGTGCCATCAGTGGACAGGGGACAGACTATGGCTACACCTTC. As protein: CAISGQGTDYGYTF.

The J gene is TRBJ2-3, the V gene TRBV5-5, with 7 positions matching TRBD1. Per germline, CDR1 SGHKS and CDR2 YYEKEE (reference sequence). The trim removed 2 bases at V and 3 bases at J, leaving 3 bases unmatched. The CDR3 spans 14 residues. This CDR3 reads CASSFPGGTDTQYF. CDR3 DNA sequence: TGTGCCAGCAGCTTTCCAGGGGGTACAGATACGCAGTATTTT.

This clone showed up just once. This chain uses TRBV7-6 with TRBJ2-3; 9 bases line up with TRBD1. Germline V gene sequence: CDR1 SGHVS, CDR2 FNYEAQ. Trimming cost V 1 base and J 3 bases; bases outside gene matches: 8. The CDR3 spans 17 residues. The CDR3 DNA reads TGTGCCAGCAGCTTAGTCAGCTGGGGACAGGGAACAGATACGCAGTATTTT. This translates into CASSLVSWGQGTDTQYF.

The genes are TRBV7-9 and TRBJ2-7, with TRBD1 matching over 9 bases. The CDR3 covers 15 residues. The ends lost 2 bases at V and 2 bases at J; junction bases unmatched: 4. From germline, CDR1 is SEHNR and CDR2 FQNEAQ (reference sequence). The CDR3 is CASSLQRDRAYEQYF. The CDR3 DNA reads TGTGCCAGCAGCTTACAACGGGACAGGGCCTACGAGCAGTACTTC.

This chain connects TRBV19 to TRBJ2-2, with TRBD1 as a possible D gene (6 bases). Germline V gene sequence: CDR1 LNHDA, CDR2 SQIVND (reference sequence). The CDR3 sequence is 15 residues long. Trimming stripped 5 bases from V and 6 bases from J, with 16 bases between. As DNA, the CDR3 is TGTGCCAGTAGTCCCCAGGGGCCGGTAGCCGGGGAGCTGTTTTTT. This gives the protein CASSPQGPVAGELFF. Complete variable domain (other parts from reference TRBV19 and TRBJ2-2): DGGITQSPKYLFRKEGQNVTLSCEQNLNHDAMYWYRQDPGQGLRLIYYSQIVNDFQKGDIAEGYSVSREKKESFPLTVTSAQKNPTAFYLCASSPQGPVAGELFFGEGSRLTVL.

J is TRBJ1-4 and V is TRBV7-6; D uncertain. Trimming removed 1 base at V and 8 bases at J, with 11 bases between. The CDR3 spans 14 residues. Germline V lookup: CDR1 SGHVS, CDR2 FNYEAQ. CDR3: CASSLDWGGEKLFF. Here the CDR3 DNA reads TGTGCCAGCAGCTTAGATTGGGGAGGCGAAAAACTGTTTTTT.

The chain couples TRBV9 to TRBJ2-3, with TRBD2 matching 8 bases. This CDR3 has 18 amino acids. After removal of 0 bases from V and 6 bases from J, the junction contained 15 bases not matched to a gene. The germline V gene encodes CDR1 SGDLS and CDR2 YYNGEE. CDR3 nucleotides: TGTGCCAGCAGCGTAGGGATTAGTGGGACTAGGGTCGTTGATACGCAGTATTTT. Residues: CASSVGISGTRVVDTQYF.